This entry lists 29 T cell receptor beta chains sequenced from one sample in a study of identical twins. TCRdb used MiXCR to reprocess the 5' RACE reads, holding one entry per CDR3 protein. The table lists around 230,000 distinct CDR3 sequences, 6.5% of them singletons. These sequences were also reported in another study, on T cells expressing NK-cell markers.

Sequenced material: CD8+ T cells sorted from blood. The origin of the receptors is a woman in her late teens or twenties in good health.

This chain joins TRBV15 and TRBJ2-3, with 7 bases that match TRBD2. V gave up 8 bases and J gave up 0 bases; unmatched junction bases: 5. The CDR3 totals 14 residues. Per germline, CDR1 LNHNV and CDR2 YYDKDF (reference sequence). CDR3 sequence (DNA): TGTGCCACCGCGTGGGGGGGAAGCACAGATACGCAGTATTTT. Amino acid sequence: CATAWGGSTDTQYF.

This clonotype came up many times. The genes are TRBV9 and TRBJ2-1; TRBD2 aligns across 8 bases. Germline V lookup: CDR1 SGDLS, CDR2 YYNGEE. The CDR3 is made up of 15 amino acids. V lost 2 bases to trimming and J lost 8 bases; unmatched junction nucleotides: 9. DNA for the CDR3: TGTGCCAGCAGCGTCGGTATCGGGGGGGCTTATGAGCAGTTCTTC. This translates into CASSVGIGGAYEQFF.

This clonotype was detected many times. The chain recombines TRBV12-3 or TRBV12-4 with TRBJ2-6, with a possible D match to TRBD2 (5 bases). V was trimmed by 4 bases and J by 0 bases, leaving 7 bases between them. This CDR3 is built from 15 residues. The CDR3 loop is CASSSGNSGANVLTF. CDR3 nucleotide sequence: TGTGCCAGCAGTTCGGGGAACTCTGGGGCCAACGTCCTGACTTTC.

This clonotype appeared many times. The CDR3 bases are TGTGCCACCAGTGATTTCCCGGACCGAATCACAGATACGCAGTATTTT. Its protein product is CATSDFPDRITDTQYF. V gene TRBV24-1 combines with J gene TRBJ2-3; D not resolved. The CDR3 sequence is 16 residues long. CDR1 KGHDR and CDR2 SFDVKD come from the germline V gene. V was shortened by 1 base and J by 2 bases, with 12 bases between the two germline ends.

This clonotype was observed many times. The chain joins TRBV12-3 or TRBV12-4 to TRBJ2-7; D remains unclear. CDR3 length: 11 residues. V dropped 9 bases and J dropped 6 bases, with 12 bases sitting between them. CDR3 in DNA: TGTGCCAGTACTTATTCGGGCGAGCAGTACTTC. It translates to CASTYSGEQYF.

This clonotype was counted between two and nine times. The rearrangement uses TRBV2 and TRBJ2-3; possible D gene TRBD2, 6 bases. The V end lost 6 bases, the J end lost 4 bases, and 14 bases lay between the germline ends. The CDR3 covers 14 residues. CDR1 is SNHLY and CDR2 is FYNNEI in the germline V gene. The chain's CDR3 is CASSPGSYPDTQYF. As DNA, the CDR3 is TGTGCCAGCAGCCCCGGGAGTTACCCAGATACGCAGTATTTT.

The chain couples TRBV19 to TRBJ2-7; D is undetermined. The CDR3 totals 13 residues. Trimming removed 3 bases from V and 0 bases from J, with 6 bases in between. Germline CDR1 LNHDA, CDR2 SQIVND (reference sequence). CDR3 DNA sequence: TGTGCCAGTAGTATGGGCACCTCCTACGAGCAGTACTTC. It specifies CASSMGTSYEQYF.

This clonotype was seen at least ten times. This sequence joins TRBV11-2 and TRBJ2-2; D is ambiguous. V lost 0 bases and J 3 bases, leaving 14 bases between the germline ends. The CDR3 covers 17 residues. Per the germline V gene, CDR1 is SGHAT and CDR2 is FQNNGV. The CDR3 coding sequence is TGTGCCAGCAGCTTAGATGGCGCGCAGGTGGACACCGGGGAGCTGTTTTTT. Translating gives CASSLDGAQVDTGELFF.

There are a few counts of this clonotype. CDR3 loop: CASSQDRRVDGLAADTQYF. CDR3 bases: TGTGCCAGCAGCCAAGATAGAAGAGTCGACGGACTAGCAGCAGATACGCAGTATTTT. V usage is TRBV3-1 and J usage is TRBJ2-3; TRBD2 matches at 8 bases. V lost 0 bases to trimming and J lost 4 bases; unmatched junction nucleotides: 15. Germline V gives CDR1 LGHDT, CDR2 YNNKEL (reference sequence). The CDR3 spans 19 residues.

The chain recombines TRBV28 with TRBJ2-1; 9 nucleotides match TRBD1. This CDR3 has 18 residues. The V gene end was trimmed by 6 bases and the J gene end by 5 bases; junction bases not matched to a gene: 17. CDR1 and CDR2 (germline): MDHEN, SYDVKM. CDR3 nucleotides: TGTGCCAGCAGACCTACAACCCGGGACAGGGCCCCCCACAATGAGCAGTTCTTC. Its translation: CASRPTTRDRAPHNEQFF.

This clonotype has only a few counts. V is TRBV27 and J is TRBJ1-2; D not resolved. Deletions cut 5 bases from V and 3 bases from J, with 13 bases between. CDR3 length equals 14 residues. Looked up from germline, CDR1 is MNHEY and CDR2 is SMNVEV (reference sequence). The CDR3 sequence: CASSPTGYHYGYTF. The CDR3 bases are TGTGCCAGCAGTCCGACGGGATACCACTATGGCTACACCTTC.

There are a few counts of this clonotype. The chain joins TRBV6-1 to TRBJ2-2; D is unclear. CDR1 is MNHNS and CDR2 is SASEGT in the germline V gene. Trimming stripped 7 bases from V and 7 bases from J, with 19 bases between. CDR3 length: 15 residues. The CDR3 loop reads CASIGERRRSGELFF. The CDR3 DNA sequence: TGTGCCAGCATCGGTGAACGACGCAGGAGCGGGGAGCTGTTTTTT.

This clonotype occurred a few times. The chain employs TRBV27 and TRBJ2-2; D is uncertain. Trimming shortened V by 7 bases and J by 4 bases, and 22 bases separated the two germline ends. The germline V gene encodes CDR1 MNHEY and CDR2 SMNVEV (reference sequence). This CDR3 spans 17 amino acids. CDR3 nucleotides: TGTGCCAGCACTCCCATGTTTGAGTTAATAGGCACCGGGGAGCTGTTTTTT. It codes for CASTPMFELIGTGELFF.

The CDR3 spells CASSQRLGETQYF. CDR3 nucleotide sequence: TGTGCCAGCAGCCAACGACTAGGAGAGACCCAGTACTTC. V gene TRBV14 combines with J gene TRBJ2-5, with a possible D match to TRBD2 (6 bases). This CDR3 region has 13 residues. Germline lookup yields CDR1 SGHDN and CDR2 FVKESK. Trimming pared 2 bases from V and 4 bases from J, leaving 8 bases between.

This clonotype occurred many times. CDR3 protein: CASNPGGSYEQYF. CDR3 sequence (DNA): TGTGCCAGCAACCCTGGGGGGTCCTACGAGCAGTACTTC. This chain uses TRBV9 with TRBJ2-7; tentatively, D is TRBD2 (6 bases). Germline values: CDR1 SGDLS, CDR2 YYNGEE. Trimming pared 6 bases from V and 1 base from J, leaving 11 bases between. The CDR3 consists of 13 residues.

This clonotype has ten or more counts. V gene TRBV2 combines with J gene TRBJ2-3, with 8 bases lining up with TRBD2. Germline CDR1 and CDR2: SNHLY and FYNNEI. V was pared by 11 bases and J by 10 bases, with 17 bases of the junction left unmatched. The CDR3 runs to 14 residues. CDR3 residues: CAGSRPGLGHAQYF. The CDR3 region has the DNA TGTGCCGGTTCCAGGCCGGGACTAGGACATGCGCAGTATTTT.

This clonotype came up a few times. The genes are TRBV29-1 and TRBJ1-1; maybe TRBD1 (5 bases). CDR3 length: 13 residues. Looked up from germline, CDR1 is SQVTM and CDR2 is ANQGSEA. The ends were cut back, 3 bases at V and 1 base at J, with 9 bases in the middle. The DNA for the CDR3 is TGCAGCGTTGAGAGGGGCCGGAACACTGAAGCTTTCTTT. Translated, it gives CSVERGRNTEAFF. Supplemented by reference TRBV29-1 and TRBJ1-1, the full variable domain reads SAVISQKPSRDICQRGTSLTIQCQVDSQVTMMFWYRQQPGQSLTLIATANQGSEATYESGFVIDKFPISRPNLTFSTLTVSNMSPEDSSIYLCSVERGRNTEAFFGQGTRLTVV.

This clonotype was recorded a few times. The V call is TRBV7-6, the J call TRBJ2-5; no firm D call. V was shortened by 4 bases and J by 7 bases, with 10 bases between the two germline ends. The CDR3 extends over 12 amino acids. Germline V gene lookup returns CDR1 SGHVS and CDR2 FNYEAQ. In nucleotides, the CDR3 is TGTGCCAGCAGCTATACGTATGGGACCCAGTACTTC. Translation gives CASSYTYGTQYF.

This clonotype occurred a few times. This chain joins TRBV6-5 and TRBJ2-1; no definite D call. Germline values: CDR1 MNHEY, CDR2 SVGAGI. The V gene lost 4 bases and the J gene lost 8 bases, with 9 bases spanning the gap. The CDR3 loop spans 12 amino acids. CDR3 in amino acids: CASSSSPHEQFF. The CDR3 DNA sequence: TGTGCCAGCAGTTCGTCTCCTCATGAGCAGTTCTTC.

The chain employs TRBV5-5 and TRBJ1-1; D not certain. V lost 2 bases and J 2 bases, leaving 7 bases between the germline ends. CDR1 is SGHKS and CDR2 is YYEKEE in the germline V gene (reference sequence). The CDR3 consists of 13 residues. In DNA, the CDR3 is TGTGCCAGCAGCTTCGCGCACAACACTGAAGCTTTCTTT. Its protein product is CASSFAHNTEAFF. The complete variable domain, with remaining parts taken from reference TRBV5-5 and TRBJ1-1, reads DAGVTQSPTHLIKTRGQQVTLRCSPISGHKSVSWYQQVLGQGPQFIFQYYEKEERGRGNFPDRFSARQFPNYSSELNVNALLLGDSALYLCASSFAHNTEAFFGQGTRLTVV.

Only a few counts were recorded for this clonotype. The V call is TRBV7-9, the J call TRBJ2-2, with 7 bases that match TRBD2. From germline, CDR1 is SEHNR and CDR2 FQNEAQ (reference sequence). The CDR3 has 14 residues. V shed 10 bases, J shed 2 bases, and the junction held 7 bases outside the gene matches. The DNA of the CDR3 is TGTGCCACCGCGGGAGAGCCAAACACCGGGGAGCTGTTTTTT. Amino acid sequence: CATAGEPNTGELFF. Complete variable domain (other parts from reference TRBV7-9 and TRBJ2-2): DTGVSQNPRHKITKRGQNVTFRCDPISEHNRLYWYRQTLGQGPEFLTYFQNEAQLEKSRLLSDRFSAERPKGSFSTLEIQRTEQGDSAMYLCATAGEPNTGELFFGEGSRLTVL.

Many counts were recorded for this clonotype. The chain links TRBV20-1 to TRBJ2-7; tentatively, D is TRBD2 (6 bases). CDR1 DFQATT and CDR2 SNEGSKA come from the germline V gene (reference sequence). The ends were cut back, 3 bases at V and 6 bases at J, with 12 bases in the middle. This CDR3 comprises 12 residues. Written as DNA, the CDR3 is TGCAGTGCTAGCACCGGGAGACCCGAGCAGTACTTC. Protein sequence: CSASTGRPEQYF.

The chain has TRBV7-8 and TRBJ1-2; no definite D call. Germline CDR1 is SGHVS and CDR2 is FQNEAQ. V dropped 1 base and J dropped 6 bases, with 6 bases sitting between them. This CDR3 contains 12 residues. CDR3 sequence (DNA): TGTGCCAGCAGCTTAGTAGACAATGGCTACACCTTC. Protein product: CASSLVDNGYTF.

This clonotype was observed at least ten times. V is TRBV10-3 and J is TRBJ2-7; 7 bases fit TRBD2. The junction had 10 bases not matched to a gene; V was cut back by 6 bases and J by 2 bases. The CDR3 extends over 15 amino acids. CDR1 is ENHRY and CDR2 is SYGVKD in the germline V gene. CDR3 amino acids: CAIRESSGFTYEQYF. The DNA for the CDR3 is TGTGCCATCAGGGAGAGTAGCGGGTTTACCTACGAGCAGTACTTC.

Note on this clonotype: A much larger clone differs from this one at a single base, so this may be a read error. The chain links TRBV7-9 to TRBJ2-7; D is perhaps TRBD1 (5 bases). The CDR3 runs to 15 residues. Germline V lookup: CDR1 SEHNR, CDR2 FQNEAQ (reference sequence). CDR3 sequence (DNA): TGTGCCAGCAGCTTAACGGCACAGGCCTCCGACGAGCACTACTTC. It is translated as CASSLTAQASDEHYF.

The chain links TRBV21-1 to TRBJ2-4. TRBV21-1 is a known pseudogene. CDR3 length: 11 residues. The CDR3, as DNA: TGTGCCAGCAGCAAAGACTACATTCAGTACTTC. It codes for CASSKDYIQYF.

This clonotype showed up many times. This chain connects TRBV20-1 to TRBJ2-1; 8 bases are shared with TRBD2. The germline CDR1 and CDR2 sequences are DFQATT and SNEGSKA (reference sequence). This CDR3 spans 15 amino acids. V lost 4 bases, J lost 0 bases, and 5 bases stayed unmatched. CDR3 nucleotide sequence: TGCAGTGCTAAGAAGCGGGAGAGCTCCTACAATGAGCAGTTCTTC. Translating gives CSAKKRESSYNEQFF.

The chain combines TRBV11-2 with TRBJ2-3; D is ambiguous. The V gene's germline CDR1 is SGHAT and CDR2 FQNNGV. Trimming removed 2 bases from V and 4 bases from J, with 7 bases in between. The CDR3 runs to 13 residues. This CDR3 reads CASSLSLADTQYF. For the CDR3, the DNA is TGTGCCAGCAGCTTAAGCCTGGCAGATACGCAGTATTTT.

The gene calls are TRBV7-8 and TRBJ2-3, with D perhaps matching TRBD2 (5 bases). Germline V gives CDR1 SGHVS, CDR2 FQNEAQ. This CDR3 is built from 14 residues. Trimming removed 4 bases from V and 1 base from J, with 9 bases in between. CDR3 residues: CASSYSARTDTQYF. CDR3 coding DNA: TGTGCCAGCAGCTATAGCGCGCGCACAGATACGCAGTATTTT.